The TCR beta chain described here comes from a study of T cell responses to AZD1222 COVID-19 vaccine. Clones were read by immunoSEQ multiplex PCR, and TCRdb kept only the in-frame ones, dropping some. The table records over 65,000 clones, approximately 89% of them present only once. Sequencing was performed on peripheral blood, taken 28 days after the second AZD1222 dose. The TCR originated in an adult who received the AZD1222 COVID-19 vaccine.

The CDR3 DNA is TGTGCCAGCAGTTACTCGACTTTGGCTAGCCTCGGGGAGCTGTTTTTT. It specifies CASSYSTLASLGELFF. V usage is TRBV6-5 and J usage is TRBJ2-2; possible D gene TRBD2, 5 bases. The CDR3 is 16 residues long. Trimming pared 0 bases from V and 7 bases from J, leaving 15 bases between. Germline CDR1 and CDR2: MNHEY and SVGAGI.